This T cell receptor (beta chain) is from a study of regulatory T cells in long-lasting Graves disease. CDR1 SGHTA and CDR2 FQGNSA come from the germline V gene. The CDR3 has 17 amino acids. Stated time point: newly diagnosed GD, antithyroid drugs for less than 3 months. Researchers made the TCR library from RNA that was extracted from PBMCs. As concerns this clonotype: This sequence is one base from a far larger clone and is likely a read error.

Arm-PCR with iRepertoire HTBI primers amplified the CDR3 regions for these TCR beta libraries. TCRdb re-derived calls from the multiplex PCR reads in MiXCR, one entry per CDR3 protein. Of approximately 250,000 distinct CDR3 sequences in the sample, around 19% were seen once. The genes are TRBV7-2 and TRBJ2-1; TRBD1 aligns across 7 bases. Specimen: peripheral blood mononuclear cells (PBMCs), collected at new diagnosis, from a patient treated with antithyroid drugs. This sequence was found in a female donor with Graves disease. The CDR3 sequence: CACSLEGAGVRRNEQFF. Written as DNA, the CDR3 is TGTGCCTGCAGCTTAGAGGGGGCAGGAGTTCGACGGAATGAGCAGTTCTTC.